The source of this T cell receptor (beta chain) is a study of spatial heterogeneity in lung cancer. Overall study: There were, on average, more than eight raw-read appearances for each unique TCR and UMI combination.

As to time point: sample taken at primary tumor resection. Whole RNA from tumor, nontumor lung or frozen PBMC was sequenced unsorted. The donors were more than 70 patients with non-small cell lung cancer that was early-stage and untreated. A unique molecular identifier was attached to every TCR cDNA molecule. TCRdb recomputed calls from the 5' RACE reads with MiXCR, one row per CDR3 protein. This table has around 2,000 distinct CDR3 sequences, about 10% appearing once. Germline V gives CDR1 MGHRA, CDR2 YSYEKL. The V end lost 3 bases, the J end lost 1 base, and 9 bases lay between the germline ends. This CDR3 region has 15 residues.

The TCR originated in a male donor with early-stage non-small cell lung cancer. The V call is TRBV4-1, the J call TRBJ2-2, with D possibly being TRBD1 (6 bases). Sequenced material: normal lung tissue next to the tumor, taken at surgery. This CDR3 reads CASSHGQLNTGELFF. In nucleotides, the CDR3 is TGCGCCAGCAGCCACGGACAGTTGAACACCGGGGAGCTGTTTTTT.